What follows are 10 T cell receptor beta chains derived from one specimen sequenced in a study of beta chain features in type 1 diabetes. Overall study results and limits: The study found moderately but significantly shorter TCRB CDR3s in all four CD4+ subsets of Type 1 diabetes patients.

No antigen has been assigned to these receptors. Expressed TCRB transcripts were sequenced after all isolated RNA was converted to cDNA. Generated by immunoSEQ multiplex PCR, the TCRdb table keeps only in-frame clones and is missing some. Among about 160,000 clones listed, approximately 7.8% were seen once. The sequenced material came from central memory CD4+ T cells from blood. These receptors were taken from a woman between 35 and 50 years old with type 1 diabetes.

This clone showed up just a few times. V and J are TRBV4-2 and TRBJ1-1, with no clear D. V was trimmed by 5 bases and J by 7 bases, leaving 11 bases between them. Germline CDR1 reads LGHNA; CDR2 reads YNFKEQ. The CDR3 is made up of 12 amino acids. CDR3 DNA: TGTGCCAGCAGCTTGAATACAGTTGAAGCTTTCTTT. It encodes CASSLNTVEAFF.

The table lists this clone with a few counts. The chain links TRBV7-9 to TRBJ1-5; D call uncertain. CDR3 length: 14 amino acids. The V end lost 1 base, the J end lost 2 bases, and 6 bases lay between the germline ends. Looked up from germline, CDR1 is SEHNR and CDR2 is FQNEAQ (reference sequence). DNA for the CDR3: TGTGCCAGCAGCTTAGGTCGGGGCAATCAGCCCCAGCATTTT. Protein: CASSLGRGNQPQHF. The variable domain in full, completed from reference TRBV7-9 and TRBJ1-5, reads DTGVSQNPRHKITKRGQNVTFRCDPISEHNRLYWYRQTLGQGPEFLTYFQNEAQLEKSRLLSDRFSAERPKGSFSTLEIQRTEQGDSAMYLCASSLGRGNQPQHFGDGTRLSIL.

Only a few counts were recorded for this clone. This chain connects TRBV14 to TRBJ1-1; TRBD1 is a possible D gene (5 bases). The CDR3 totals 14 residues. Germline CDR1 is SGHDN and CDR2 is FVKESK. The V end was cut by 4 bases, the J end by 4 bases, with 13 bases between. CDR3 protein: CASSRRVDSTEAFF. The DNA for the CDR3 is TGTGCCAGCAGCCGGAGAGTAGACAGCACTGAAGCTTTCTTT.

The chain carries TRBV7-9 and TRBJ1-1; a weak D match, TRBD1 (6 bases). V was pared by 3 bases and J by 9 bases, with 17 bases between. The germline V gene has CDR1 SEHNR and CDR2 FQNEAQ (reference sequence). The CDR3 sequence is 14 residues long. The CDR3 sequence: CASSFGQTTIKAFF. The CDR3, as DNA: TGTGCCAGCAGCTTCGGACAGACCACGATTAAAGCTTTCTTT.

The gene calls are TRBV4-3 and TRBJ1-5; D is possibly TRBD1 (5 bases). This CDR3 has 16 residues. V lost 0 bases and J 7 bases, leaving 16 bases between the germline ends. The germline gives CDR1 LGHNA, CDR2 YSLEER. The CDR3 DNA is TGCGCCAGCAGCCAAGATTATAGGCAGGGTGGCCAGCCCCAGCATTTT. Translated, it gives CASSQDYRQGGQPQHF.

On this clone itself: The sample holds other DNA sequences that translate to the same CDR3. V usage is TRBV5-1 and J usage is TRBJ1-5, with 9 bases fitting TRBD1. The CDR3 runs to 14 residues. Germline CDR1 reads SGHRS; CDR2 reads YFSETQ. J was trimmed by 7 bases and V by 0 bases; bases with no gene match: 2. This CDR3 reads CASSLGTGDQPQHF. CDR3 coding DNA: TGCGCCAGCAGCTTGGGGACAGGGGACCAGCCCCAGCATTTT.

The J gene is TRBJ2-3, the V gene TRBV2; D may be TRBD1 (6 bases). From germline, CDR1 is SNHLY and CDR2 FYNNEI. CDR3 size: 14 residues. Trimming took 5 bases from V and 5 from J, leaving 14 bases between them. CDR3 in DNA: TGTGCCAGCAGTAGACAGGAGAGGCAAGATACGCAGTATTTT. It codes for CASSRQERQDTQYF.

This clone came up a few times. The rearrangement joins TRBV6-5 to TRBJ1-2; D remains unclear. Trimming removed 4 bases at V and 8 bases at J, with 11 bases between. Germline V gives CDR1 MNHEY, CDR2 SVGAGI. The length of the CDR3 is 12 residues. The CDR3 loop reads CASSSLSRGYTF. The CDR3, as DNA: TGTGCCAGCAGTTCCCTTTCTCGGGGCTACACCTTC.

The sample holds a few counts of this clone. V is TRBV28 and J is TRBJ2-5; 10 positions match TRBD2. Looked up from germline, CDR1 is MDHEN and CDR2 is SYDVKM. The CDR3 length is 18 residues. V was clipped by 2 bases and J by 3 bases; unmatched bases: 12. CDR3 DNA sequence: TGTGCCAGCAGTTTAATACCCAACGATCTAGCGGGGGAAGAGACCCAGTACTTC. Translating it yields CASSLIPNDLAGEETQYF.

This clone was detected only a few times. The rearrangement uses TRBV10-3 and TRBJ2-5; possibly TRBD2 for D (5 bases). CDR1 and CDR2 from the germline V gene are ENHRY and SYGVKD. Deletions cut 5 bases from V and 1 base from J, with 14 bases between. This CDR3 spans 15 amino acids. The CDR3 here is CAISSQVSVQETQYF. The CDR3 DNA is TGTGCCATCAGTTCCCAGGTTAGCGTCCAAGAGACCCAGTACTTC.